This T cell receptor beta chain stems from a study of cytomegalovirus exposure and HLA in healthy donors. Concerning this clone: Its target is unknown.

The study drew the donors from its approximately 110-subject validation cohort, separate from the approximately 700-subject first cohort. V dropped 4 bases and J dropped 3; count of bases not matched to a gene: 3. Germline V lookup: CDR1 SEHNR, CDR2 FQNEAQ (reference sequence). This CDR3 spans 13 amino acids. The study, taken as a whole, reports: Overall, roughly 160 TCR beta chains were annotated as cytomegalovirus-associated. That first-cohort TCR clusters tended to co-occur in the approximately 120 validation repertoires was found in a later analysis. In vitro assays verified that a few CMV-associated chains recognized CMV antigens specifically.

Measured with immunoSEQ multiplex PCR; TCRdb has only the in-frame clones, and not every one. The sample contains tens of thousands of clones, 70% to 90% of which appear only once. This sequence originates from a woman aged 18-30 years in good health and CMV-seropositive. The J gene is TRBJ2-7, the V gene TRBV7-9; 7 bases fit TRBD2. The sequencing input was PBMCs. The chain's CDR3 is CASSYSGNYEQYF. The CDR3 DNA reads as TGTGCCAGCAGCTACAGCGGGAACTACGAGCAGTACTTC.